Listed below are T cell receptor beta chains from one sample, sequenced in a study of patients and donors after allogeneic stem cell transplantation. TCRdb analysed the RT-PCR reads with MiXCR anew, one entry per CDR3 protein. The table lists roughly 41,000 distinct CDR3 sequences, roughly 29% of them singletons, with about three quarters in the top ten. The sequenced material came from blood, either unsorted or a sorted T cell fraction (not recorded which). The receptors derive from a human donor who was either an allogeneic HSCT recipient or a stem cell or donor lymphocyte infusion donor (not recorded which). It is not recorded whose cells these are; they may come from a transplant donor. Each CDR3 is given with its conserved first and last residue.

V: TRBV6-5
J: TRBJ1-1
CDR3: CASRYRALFMNTEAFF

V: TRBV6-1
J: TRBJ2-1
CDR3: CASSEALAGGYNEQFF

V: TRBV5-1
J: TRBJ2-3
CDR3: CASSLDYGADTQYF

V: TRBV21-1
J: TRBJ1-1
CDR3: CASSKRKTGGGNEAFF

V: TRBV6-2/TRBV6-3
J: TRBJ2-7
CDR3: CASSYFLAGGSQYF

V: TRBV2
J: TRBJ2-7
CDR3: CASSEGFSYEQYF

V: TRBV7-3
J: TRBJ1-6
CDR3: CASSFGTASPLHF

V: TRBV20-1
J: TRBJ2-1
CDR3: CSAPSRLVNEQFF

V: TRBV20-1
J: TRBJ2-3
CDR3: CSAVSPDTQYF

V: TRBV3-1
J: TRBJ2-3
CDR3: CASSLRTTYSETQYF

V: TRBV5-6
J: TRBJ1-5
CDR3: CASSLLGQASNQPQHF

V: TRBV12-3/TRBV12-4
J: TRBJ2-5
CDR3: CASTWTSGFRRETQYF

V: TRBV27
J: TRBJ2-3
CDR3: CASSLSRSTDTQYF

V: TRBV27
J: TRBJ2-1
CDR3: CASSPLGNEQFF

V: TRBV12-3/TRBV12-4
J: TRBJ1-6
CDR3: CASSSGTRVLPLHF

V: TRBV12-3/TRBV12-4
J: TRBJ2-1
CDR3: CASSLVGTRAYNEQFF

V: TRBV20-1
J: TRBJ1-3
CDR3: CSARDHGTGGNTIYF

V: TRBV27
J: TRBJ1-5
CDR3: CASSFSDRDRQPQHF

V: TRBV7-3
J: TRBJ2-5
CDR3: CASSLGAVTSGSGETQYF

V: TRBV6-4
J: TRBJ2-2
CDR3: CASSDTSGRDTGELFF

V: TRBV4-3
J: TRBJ1-4
CDR3: CASSQECGFGKLFF

V: TRBV14
J: TRBJ2-5
CDR3: CASSQGGRRQTQYF

V: TRBV7-9
J: TRBJ2-1
CDR3: CASSQRRDEQFF

V: TRBV15
J: TRBJ2-5
CDR3: CATSPQGGQETQYF

V: TRBV6-5
J: TRBJ2-7
CDR3: CASSPYSQTYEQYF

V: TRBV12-3/TRBV12-4
J: TRBJ1-4
CDR3: CASSPHRVSHEKLFF

V: TRBV7-3
J: TRBJ1-6
CDR3: CASSLRDNSPLHF

V: TRBV5-1
J: TRBJ1-6
CDR3: CASSLDYRGPGSPLHF

V: TRBV4-2
J: TRBJ1-3
CDR3: CASSQGAGLLGNTIYF

V: TRBV18
J: TRBJ2-2
CDR3: CASSPGANTGELFF

V: TRBV20-1
J: TRBJ2-3
CDR3: CSARTAGALDTQYF

V: TRBV4-3
J: TRBJ2-1
CDR3: CASSQVAGFSYNEQFF

V: TRBV6-2/TRBV6-3
J: TRBJ2-7
CDR3: CASRPNMSREQYF

V: TRBV20-1
J: TRBJ1-5
CDR3: CSASWGSSNQPQHF

V: TRBV12-3/TRBV12-4
J: TRBJ1-3
CDR3: CASSFPVGNTIYF

V: TRBV5-6
J: TRBJ1-2
CDR3: CASSFQGPYYGYTF

V: TRBV5-1
J: TRBJ1-2
CDR3: CASALGQTNYGYTF

V: TRBV20-1
J: TRBJ2-7
CDR3: CSAPGTGRTYEQYF

V: TRBV5-1
J: TRBJ2-2
CDR3: CASSGTGLLTGELFF

V: TRBV5-4
J: TRBJ2-1
CDR3: CASSLDGRLYNEQFF

V: TRBV12-3/TRBV12-4
J: TRBJ2-2
CDR3: CASSSTSGRTGELFF

V: TRBV7-9
J: TRBJ2-1
CDR3: CASQRGEQFF

V: TRBV20-1
J: TRBJ1-3
CDR3: CSARDFGHSGNTIYF

V: TRBV29-1
J: TRBJ1-5
CDR3: CSVGSSNQPQHF

V: TRBV4-3
J: TRBJ1-1
CDR3: CASSLVYRDGNTEAFF

V: TRBV12-3/TRBV12-4
J: TRBJ1-5
CDR3: CASRETGGGNQPQHF

V: TRBV9
J: TRBJ2-5
CDR3: CASSVGQPAETQYF

V: TRBV6-5
J: TRBJ2-5
CDR3: CASSPPPESWWPETQYF

V: TRBV7-9
J: TRBJ2-7
CDR3: CASSLAGTSGAPYEQYF

V: TRBV12-3/TRBV12-4
J: TRBJ2-3
CDR3: CASSLGGRGPDTDTQYF

V: TRBV12-3/TRBV12-4
J: TRBJ1-5
CDR3: CASSLIRGSNQPQHF

V: TRBV20-1
J: TRBJ1-5
CDR3: CSARAPGVINQPQHF